These 7 T cell receptor beta chains came from one sample sequenced in a study of T cells in Graves' hyperthyroidism and ophthalmopathy. Amplification of TCR beta CDR3 regions used RNA as the template. When the TCR CDR3 underwent first-round RT-PCR, the HTBI primer set was used. TCRdb re-called the multiplex PCR reads with MiXCR, one entry per CDR3 protein. The sample has about 600,000 distinct CDR3 sequences; approximately 15% are singletons. Sequenced material: blood. These receptor sequences come from a woman aged 40 to 49 with Graves' ophthalmopathy.

This clonotype was counted at least ten times. V is TRBV3-1 and J is TRBJ2-1; 10 bases fit TRBD2. The CDR3 runs to 15 residues. CDR1 and CDR2 from the germline V gene are LGHDT and YNNKEL (reference sequence). V shed 0 bases and J 9 bases; nucleotides not matched to a gene: 5. The CDR3 here is CASSQDSRTSGEQFF. The CDR3 nucleotides read TGTGCCAGCAGCCAAGATTCGAGGACTAGCGGTGAGCAGTTCTTC.

This chain joins TRBV5-1 and TRBJ2-5, with a weak D call TRBD2 (5 bases). The CDR3 extends over 16 amino acids. Germline V gene data show CDR1 as SGHRS and CDR2 as YFSETQ. V was trimmed by 3 bases and J by 2 bases, leaving 17 bases between them. CDR3 in amino acids: CASSWSLTGLQETQYF. The CDR3 DNA reads TGCGCCAGCAGCTGGAGCCTTACGGGGTTACAAGAGACCCAGTACTTC.

This clonotype was observed many times. CDR3 amino acids: CASRDRGQETQYF. The CDR3 bases are TGTGCCAGCAGGGACAGGGGACAAGAGACCCAGTACTTC. The chain links TRBV6-2 or TRBV6-3 to TRBJ2-5; 9 nucleotides align to TRBD1. CDR3 size: 13 residues. Germline lookup yields CDR1 MNHEY and CDR2 SVGEGT. V lost 6 bases to trimming and J lost 2 bases; unmatched junction nucleotides: 1.

At least ten counts were recorded for this clonotype. This chain links TRBV6-2 or TRBV6-3 with TRBJ2-7, with no clear D. CDR3 size: 14 residues. The V and J ends lost 4 bases and 0 bases respectively, with 10 bases between them. The V gene's germline CDR1 is MNHEY and CDR2 SVGEGT. The CDR3 region is CASSFRVSSYEQYF. The CDR3 region has the DNA TGTGCCAGCAGTTTCCGGGTGAGCTCCTACGAGCAGTACTTC.

This clonotype has a single count. This rearrangement joins TRBV20-1 to TRBJ2-7; TRBD2 matches at 7 bases. Germline V gives CDR1 DFQATT, CDR2 SNEGSKA (reference sequence). CDR3 length: 15 amino acids. The DNA for the CDR3 is TGCAGCGCTCCCGCGGTGGGAGCGGGGCCATACGAGCAGTACTTC. As protein: CSAPAVGAGPYEQYF.

This clonotype was found a few times. This chain connects TRBV3-1 to TRBJ2-5, with 7 bases identical to TRBD2. J lost 5 bases, V lost 5 bases, and 14 bases had no gene match. The germline CDR1 and CDR2 sequences are LGHDT and YNNKEL (reference sequence). The CDR3 sequence is 16 residues long. The CDR3 reads CASSSYPVAGGETQYF. The DNA for the CDR3 is TGTGCCAGCAGCAGCTATCCGGTAGCGGGCGGGGAGACCCAGTACTTC.

This clonotype was recorded at least ten times. The chain carries TRBV3-1 and TRBJ2-5; D is unresolved. Germline CDR1 reads LGHDT; CDR2 reads YNNKEL (reference sequence). V lost 0 bases and J lost 7, with 15 bases in between. The CDR3 has 15 residues. The CDR3 DNA is TGTGCCAGCAGCCAAGATTTGGTCACTCGGGTGACCCAGTACTTC. It codes for CASSQDLVTRVTQYF.